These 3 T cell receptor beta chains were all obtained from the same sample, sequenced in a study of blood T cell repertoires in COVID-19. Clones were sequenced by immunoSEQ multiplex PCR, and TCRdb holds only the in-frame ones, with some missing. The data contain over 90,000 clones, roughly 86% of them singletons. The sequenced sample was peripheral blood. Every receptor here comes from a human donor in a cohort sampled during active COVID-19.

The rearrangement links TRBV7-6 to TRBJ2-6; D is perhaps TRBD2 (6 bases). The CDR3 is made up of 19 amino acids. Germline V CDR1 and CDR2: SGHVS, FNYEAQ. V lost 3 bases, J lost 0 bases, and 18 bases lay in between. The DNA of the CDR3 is TGTGCCAGCAGCTTCAAGGGGACTCTGGGTCGCTCTGGGGCCAACGTCCTGACTTTC. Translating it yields CASSFKGTLGRSGANVLTF.

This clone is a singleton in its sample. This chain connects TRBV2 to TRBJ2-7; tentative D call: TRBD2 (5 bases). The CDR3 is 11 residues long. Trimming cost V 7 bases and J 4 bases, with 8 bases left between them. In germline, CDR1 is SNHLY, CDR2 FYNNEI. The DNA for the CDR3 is TGTGCCAGCACGGAGGAATACGAGCAGTACTTC. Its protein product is CASTEEYEQYF.

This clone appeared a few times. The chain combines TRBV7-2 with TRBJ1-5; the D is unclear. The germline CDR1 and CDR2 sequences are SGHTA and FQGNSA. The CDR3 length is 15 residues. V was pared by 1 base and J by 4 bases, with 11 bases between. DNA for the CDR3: TGTGCCAGCAGCTTAGGGGCGGGTTGGAATCAGCCCCAGCATTTT. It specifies CASSLGAGWNQPQHF.